A selection of T cell receptor beta chains follows, all from one sample in a study of cytomegalovirus exposure and HLA in healthy donors. Sequencing was performed with immunoSEQ multiplex PCR; in TCRdb, only in-frame clones are kept and a portion is missing. The sample records tens of thousands of clones, 89% being singletons. The sequenced sample was PBMCs. The receptor source for this set is a woman in her late teens or twenties in good health and CMV-seronegative. CDR3s include the opening cysteine and the closing phenylalanine or tryptophan. D genes are given only for firm matches. Only part of the rows carry a size: once, few, many, or a class if the clone is expanded.

V gene	clone size	D gene	J gene	CDR3 protein	CDR3 DNA
TRBV10-2	-	-	TRBJ1-2	CASSEGASGYTF	TGCGCCAGCAGTGAGGGGGCCAGCGGCTACACCTTC
TRBV27	-	-	TRBJ2-7	CASSPQVSYEQYF	TGTGCCAGCAGTCCACAGGTCTCCTACGAGCAGTACTTC
TRBV6-1	few	TRBD1	TRBJ2-1	CASSPTGTGGTEQFF	TGTGCCAGCAGCCCCACCGGGACAGGGGGAACTGAGCAGTTCTTC
TRBV12-5	-	-	TRBJ1-5	CASGRVGDQPQHF	TGTGCTAGTGGGAGGGTTGGGGATCAGCCCCAGCATTTT
TRBV7-2	-	TRBD1	TRBJ2-7	CASSTQGSEQYF	TGTGCCAGCAGCACACAGGGGTCCGAGCAGTACTTC
TRBV4-3	once	TRBD1	TRBJ2-7	CASSQEDRGSYEQYF	TGCGCCAGCAGCCAAGAGGACAGGGGGTCCTACGAGCAGTACTTC
TRBV25-1	-	TRBD2	TRBJ2-3	CASRGGLSTDTQYF	TGTGCCAGCAGGGGAGGGCTAAGCACAGATACGCAGTATTTT
TRBV18	-	TRBD1	TRBJ1-4	CASSEVTGGNEKLFF	TGTGCCAGCTCCGAAGTAACAGGGGGGAATGAAAAACTGTTTTTT
TRBV7-3	-	TRBD2	TRBJ2-3	CASSLLAGVPDTQYF	TGTGCCAGCAGCTTACTAGCGGGAGTACCAGATACGCAGTATTTT
TRBV7-2	-	-	TRBJ2-7	CASSPTGLYEQYF	TGTGCCAGCAGCCCAACAGGGCTCTACGAGCAGTACTTC
TRBV6-5	-	-	TRBJ1-2	CASTSPVGYYGYTF	TGTGCCAGCACCTCGCCCGTCGGGTACTATGGCTACACCTTC
TRBV7-2	-	-	TRBJ2-1	CASSPRGLPPYNEQFF	TGTGCCAGCAGCCCGCGAGGACTACCGCCCTACAATGAGCAGTTCTTC
TRBV5-8	-	-	TRBJ2-7	CASSLSPIREQYF	TGTGCCAGCAGCTTGTCCCCAATCCGGGAGCAGTACTTC
TRBV28	-	-	TRBJ2-7	CASSLFRSPSYEQYF	TGTGCCAGCAGTTTGTTCCGGTCCCCCTCCTACGAGCAGTACTTC
TRBV5-1	-	TRBD2	TRBJ2-5	CASSLTTGGGGQETQYF	TGCGCCAGCAGCTTGACTACGGGCGGCGGGGGACAAGAGACCCAGTACTTC
TRBV9	-	TRBD2	TRBJ2-1	CASSLREREIGEQFF	TGTGCCAGCAGCCTCCGAGAGCGGGAGATCGGTGAGCAGTTCTTC
TRBV30	-	TRBD2	TRBJ2-2	CASGLATNTGELFF	TGTGCCTCTGGACTAGCGACGAACACCGGGGAGCTGTTTTTT
TRBV28	-	TRBD1	TRBJ1-1	CASSSGGQGKTEAFF	TGTGCCAGCAGTAGTGGGGGACAGGGAAAAACTGAAGCTTTCTTT
TRBV5-1	once	TRBD1	TRBJ1-2	CASSLRTGEGRGYTF	TGCGCCAGCAGCTTGAGGACAGGGGAGGGTCGGGGCTACACCTTC
TRBV27	-	-	TRBJ2-2	CASSLLKTSNTGELFF	TGTGCCAGCAGTCTCTTGAAAACATCAAACACCGGGGAGCTGTTTTTT
TRBV5-6	-	TRBD2	TRBJ2-7	CASSLRTSGGFHEQYF	TGTGCCAGCAGCTTAAGGACTAGCGGGGGGTTCCACGAGCAGTACTTC
TRBV7-3	once	-	TRBJ1-1	CASSSGVNTEAFF	TGTGCCAGCAGCTCCGGGGTGAACACTGAAGCTTTCTTT
TRBV7-9	-	-	TRBJ2-7	CASSNQGAYEQYF	TGTGCCAGCAGTAACCAGGGCGCCTACGAGCAGTACTTC
TRBV5-1	once	TRBD2	TRBJ2-1	CASSSSGGYNEQFF	TGCGCCAGTTCTTCTAGCGGGGGTTACAATGAGCAGTTCTTC
TRBV27	-	-	TRBJ1-2	CASGPQTGANYGYTF	TGTGCCAGCGGCCCTCAGACAGGAGCTAACTATGGCTACACCTTC
TRBV19	few	-	TRBJ1-5	CASSIQVYSNQPQHF	TGTGCCAGTAGTATACAGGTATATAGCAATCAGCCCCAGCATTTT
TRBV4-3	few	TRBD1	TRBJ2-7	CASSHTLPGQDLYEQYF	TGCGCCAGCAGCCACACTTTACCGGGACAGGATCTCTACGAGCAGTACTTC
TRBV4-1	-	TRBD2	TRBJ2-2	CASSQAVAGTGELFF	TGCGCCAGCAGCCAGGCTGTAGCGGGGACCGGGGAGCTGTTTTTT
TRBV30	few	-	TRBJ2-7	CAWTRSNYEQYF	TGTGCCTGGACCCGGAGCAACTACGAGCAGTACTTC
TRBV18	-	TRBD2	TRBJ2-5	CASSLSGSQETQYF	TGTGCCAGCTCACTTAGCGGGTCCCAAGAGACCCAGTACTTC
TRBV11-2	once	-	TRBJ2-7	CASSSHTELEQYF	TGTGCCAGCAGCTCCCACACGGAGCTCGAGCAGTACTTC
TRBV11-2	-	-	TRBJ2-3	CASRKALANTDTQYF	TGTGCCAGCAGAAAGGCGCTAGCGAACACAGATACGCAGTATTTT
TRBV7-6	-	-	TRBJ2-7	CASSPSYYEQYF	TGTGCCAGCAGCCCCTCTTACTACGAGCAGTACTTC
TRBV7-9	-	TRBD2	TRBJ2-1	CASSTPLYLAGDEQFF	TGTGCCAGCAGCACCCCCCTCTACCTAGCGGGGGATGAGCAGTTCTTC
TRBV13	-	-	TRBJ1-3	CASSDRLSGNTIYF	TGTGCCAGCAGCGACAGGCTCTCTGGAAACACCATATATTTT
TRBV7-2	-	-	TRBJ1-4	CASSSGRGKLFF	TGTGCCAGCAGCTCAGGGCGGGGAAAACTGTTTTTT